This T cell receptor beta chain was sequenced in a study of identifying expanded T cells in peripheral blood. The germline CDR1 and CDR2 sequences are MDHEN and SYDVKM. This CDR3 spans 13 amino acids. V lost 5 bases and J lost 8, with 13 bases in between. Libraries were prepared by immunoSEQ multiplex PCR; TCRdb keeps only in-frame clonotypes and omits some of them. The sample lists under 150,000 clones, about 80% occurring once. This clonotype was obtained from a person between 18 and 69 years old in good health. Sequencing was performed on blood. The gene calls are TRBV28 and TRBJ2-1; D uncertain. CDR3 coding DNA: TGTGCCAGCAGTCCAACCGACCTCGATGAGCAGTTCTTC. Amino acids: CASSPTDLDEQFF. The variable domain in full, completed from reference TRBV28 and TRBJ2-1, reads DVKVTQSSRYLVKRTGEKVFLECVQDMDHENMFWYRQDPGLGLRLIYFSYDVKMKEKGDIPEGYSVSREKKERFSLILESASTNQTSMYLCASSPTDLDEQFFGPGTRLTVL.